One and the same sample provided the 9 T cell receptor beta chains below, sequenced in a study of Ad26.COV2.S vaccination and SARS-CoV-2 variants. Described treatment: some 19 received Ad26.COV2.S at low or high dose, single or two shots; about 5 received placebo; per-sample allocation not given. Day 63 after the first vaccine or placebo injection was the time point for sampling. The data were produced by immunoSEQ multiplex PCR, yet TCRdb's version contains in-frame clones alone and is incomplete. The profile shows 300,000 to 400,000 clones, over 80% of them singletons. Here the sequenced sample was peripheral blood, taken in a trial of Ad26.COV2.S vaccine versus placebo. The source is a person aged 18-65 years who received the Ad26.COV2.S COVID-19 vaccine or a placebo.

This clone was detected only once. The chain is built from TRBV7-9 and TRBJ1-6, with D perhaps matching TRBD1 (5 bases). V was cut by 0 bases and J by 10 bases, with 7 bases left in between. The CDR3 is 13 amino acids. The germline V gene encodes CDR1 SEHNR and CDR2 FQNEAQ (reference sequence). CDR3 region: CASSLAGDSPLHF. Written as DNA, the CDR3 is TGTGCCAGCAGCTTAGCGGGGGACTCACCCCTCCACTTT.

At least ten counts were recorded for this clone. The chain carries TRBV18 and TRBJ1-6; D is uncertain. V gave up 3 bases and J gave up 7 bases, with 13 bases separating them. From germline, CDR1 is KGHSH and CDR2 LQKENI. The CDR3 is made up of 15 amino acids. CDR3 region: CASSPSNGVNSPLHF. As DNA, the CDR3 is TGTGCCAGCTCACCCTCCAACGGGGTAAATTCACCCCTCCACTTT. Together with reference TRBV18 and TRBJ1-6, the CDR3 gives the full variable domain: NAGVMQNPRHLVRRRGQEARLRCSPMKGHSHVYWYRQLPEEGLKFMVYLQKENIIDESGMPKERFSAEFPKEGPSILRIQQVVRGDSAAYFCASSPSNGVNSPLHFGNGTRLTVT.

The rearrangement links TRBV5-1 to TRBJ1-2; weak D call: TRBD1 (5 bases). This CDR3 is 13 amino acids long. Germline CDR1 is SGHRS and CDR2 is YFSETQ. V was pared by 4 bases and J by 5 bases, with 12 bases between. CDR3 residues: CASSPRQLYGYTF. In DNA form, the CDR3 reads TGCGCCAGCAGCCCGCGACAGTTATATGGCTACACCTTC.

This rearrangement joins TRBV29-1 to TRBJ2-1; D is undetermined. This CDR3 has 14 residues. From germline, CDR1 is SQVTM and CDR2 ANQGSEA. Deletions cut 0 bases from V and 3 bases from J, with 9 bases between. DNA of the CDR3: TGCAGCGTTGAAGAGGACCGGTACTACAATGAGCAGTTCTTC. Residues: CSVEEDRYYNEQFF.

This sequence joins TRBV2 and TRBJ2-7; 7 bases are shared with TRBD2. In germline, CDR1 is SNHLY, CDR2 FYNNEI. The CDR3 length is 14 residues. J gave up 0 bases and V 6 bases, and 5 bases lay outside the gene matches. DNA of the CDR3: TGTGCCAGCAGGTCCCAGCGGGGCTCCTACGAGCAGTACTTC. Encoded protein: CASRSQRGSYEQYF.

This clone was observed a single time. V is TRBV27 and J is TRBJ2-7; no definite D call. The germline V gene encodes CDR1 MNHEY and CDR2 SMNVEV (reference sequence). Trimming cost V 0 bases and J 3 bases, with 9 bases left between them. The CDR3 totals 14 residues. CDR3 sequence reads: CASSLSSVDYEQYF. The DNA of the CDR3 is TGTGCCAGCAGTTTATCCAGCGTGGACTACGAGCAGTACTTC.

The chain recombines TRBV15 with TRBJ1-2; 7 nucleotides align to TRBD1. V trimming: 5 bases; J trimming: 1 base; junction bases outside the gene matches: 7. Germline V lookup: CDR1 LNHNV, CDR2 YYDKDF (reference sequence). The CDR3 has 15 amino acids. CDR3 bases: TGTGCCACCAGCTTCGGGACAGCTCTTAACTATGGCTACACCTTC. Amino acids: CATSFGTALNYGYTF.

The chain recombines TRBV6-2 or TRBV6-3 with TRBJ2-1, with 10 bases that match TRBD2. Per the germline V gene, CDR1 is MNHEY and CDR2 is SVGEGT. The CDR3 sequence is 15 residues long. V was clipped by 5 bases and J by 3 bases; unmatched bases: 4. CDR3 nucleotides: TGTGCCAGCAGTCGTAGCGGGGGGAACTACAATGAGCAGTTCTTC. Residues: CASSRSGGNYNEQFF.

The rearrangement links TRBV6-1 to TRBJ1-5, with D unclear. Germline assignment: CDR1 MNHNS and CDR2 SASEGT. Deletions cut 2 bases from V and 4 bases from J, with 15 bases between. This CDR3 region has 16 residues. CDR3: CASSESDVRPNQPQHF. The CDR3 DNA reads TGTGCCAGCAGTGAAAGTGACGTCAGGCCGAATCAGCCCCAGCATTTT.